This TCR beta chain came from a study of T cells of healthy individuals. TCRdb re-analysed the 5' RACE reads in MiXCR, keeping a single row per CDR3 protein. Among about 96,000 distinct CDR3 sequences listed, approximately 15% were seen once. The CDR3 length is 14 residues. CDR1 SGHVS and CDR2 FNYEAQ come from the germline V gene. The V gene end was trimmed by 4 bases and the J gene end by 9 bases; junction bases not matched to a gene: 6. The J gene is TRBJ1-6, the V gene TRBV7-6; 7 bases map to TRBD1. This receptor was taken from a human donor in good health. CDR3 sequence: CASSSRGLSSPLHF. The CDR3, as DNA: TGTGCCAGCAGCTCCAGGGGGTTGAGTTCACCCCTCCACTTT.